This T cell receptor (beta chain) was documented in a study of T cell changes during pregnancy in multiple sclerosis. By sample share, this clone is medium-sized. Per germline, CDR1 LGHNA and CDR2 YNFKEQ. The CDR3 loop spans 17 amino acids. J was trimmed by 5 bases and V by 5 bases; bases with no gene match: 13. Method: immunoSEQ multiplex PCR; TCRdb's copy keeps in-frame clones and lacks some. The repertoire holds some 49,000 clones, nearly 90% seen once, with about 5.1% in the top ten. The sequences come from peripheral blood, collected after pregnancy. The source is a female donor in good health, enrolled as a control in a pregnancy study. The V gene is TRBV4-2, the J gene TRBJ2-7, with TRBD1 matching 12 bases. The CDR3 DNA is TGTGCCAGCAGCTATACCGGACGGGGACAGGGGGCCGACGAGCAGTACTTC. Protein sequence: CASSYTGRGQGADEQYF.